This T cell receptor beta chain was obtained from a study of CD8 T cells in Susac syndrome. The CDR3 covers 11 residues. Germline CDR1 reads SGHTS; CDR2 reads YDEGEE. With 4 bases removed from V and 4 bases from J, the gap between germline ends came to 6 bases. CD8+ and CD4+ blood T cells underwent TCR beta sequencing. This clonotype was seen only once. RNA in amounts of roughly 0.5 to 1 ug was reverse transcribed with random hexamers. TCRdb re-called the immunoSEQ multiplex PCR reads with MiXCR, one entry per CDR3 protein. There are about 200,000 distinct CDR3 sequences in the sample; roughly 92% occur only once, and 0.095% to 0.12% lies in the top ten.

The clonotype originates from a human donor in good health. V gene TRBV5-8 combines with J gene TRBJ2-7; D gene unclear. Sequencing input: CD4+ T cells from PBMCs. As DNA, the CDR3 is TGTGCCAGCAGCATCTCTTACGAGCAGTACGTC. It translates to CASSISYEQYV.